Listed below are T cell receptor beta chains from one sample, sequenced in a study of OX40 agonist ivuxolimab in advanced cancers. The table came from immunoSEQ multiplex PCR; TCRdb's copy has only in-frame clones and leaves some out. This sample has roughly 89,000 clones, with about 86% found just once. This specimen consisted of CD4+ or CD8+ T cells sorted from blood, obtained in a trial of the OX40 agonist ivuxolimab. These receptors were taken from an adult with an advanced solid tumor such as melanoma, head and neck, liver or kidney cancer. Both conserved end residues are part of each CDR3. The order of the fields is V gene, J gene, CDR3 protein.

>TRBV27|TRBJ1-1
CASSLFRNTEAFF
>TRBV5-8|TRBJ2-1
CASSSYNEQFF
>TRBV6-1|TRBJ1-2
CASRGTANYGYTF
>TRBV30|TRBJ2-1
CAWSGSGSYNEQFF
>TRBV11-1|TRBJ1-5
CASTEGSSNQPQHF
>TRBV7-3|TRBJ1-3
CASSLDPTAGNTIYF
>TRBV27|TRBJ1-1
CASDRGGSDTEAFF
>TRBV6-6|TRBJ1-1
CASRDTGDGTEAFF
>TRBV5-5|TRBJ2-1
CASSFFPPNEQFF
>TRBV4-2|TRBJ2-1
CASSQEVGNEQFF
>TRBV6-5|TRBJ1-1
CASSTGGGITEAFF